This TCR beta chain derives from a study of radiotherapy plus CTLA-4 blockade in lung cancer. Study-wide background: Patients showed objective responses in 15% to 20% of cases, and disease control was achieved by 31%. Notes on the study in general: TCR clones from tumors expanded in blood after radiotherapy plus ipilimumab.

Germline CDR1 LGHNA, CDR2 YNFKEQ. This CDR3 region has 15 residues. The trim removed 1 base at V and 3 bases at J, leaving 6 bases unmatched. The method was immunoSEQ multiplex PCR; TCRdb's version includes in-frame clones alone and lacks a portion of them. The table records about 49,000 clones, 85% of them present only once. This clone has a handful of counts. Antigen specificity is unknown. Here the sequenced sample was peripheral blood, taken from a patient treated with radiotherapy plus ipilimumab. The chain uses TRBV4-2 and TRBJ2-7; TRBD1 aligns across 7 bases. The sequence came from a human donor with non-small cell lung cancer whose response to radiotherapy plus ipilimumab could not be evaluated. The CDR3 reads CASSQATTGVYEQYF. CDR3 sequence (DNA): TGTGCCAGCAGCCAAGCTACCACAGGGGTCTACGAGCAGTACTTC.